The present entry profiles one TCR beta chain with its context. Antigen specificity is unknown. This entry comes from a study of regulatory and conventional T cells in RAG deficiency. Whole-study findings and limits: Patient subsets had shorter CDR3s; Omenn Treg-Tconv overlap exceeded 85%.

The CDR3 sequence is 14 residues long. The germline gives CDR1 SGHNT, CDR2 YYREEE (reference sequence). The V gene lost 1 base and the J gene lost 5 bases, with 9 bases spanning the gap. The method was immunoSEQ multiplex PCR; TCRdb's version includes in-frame clones alone and lacks a portion of them. The sample lists 10,000 to 15,000 clones, just under 95% seen once, with 1.1% in the top ten. The sorted conventional CD4+ T cells were CD25-low and CD127-high, with genomic DNA sequenced. These data are also associated with another study on regulatory T cells. As that report states: Primers: 52 TRBV forward and 13 TRBJ reverse. In patients, unique TRB V-J pairs were restricted and V/J usage skewed, especially in Tregs.

This sequence joins TRBV5-4 and TRBJ2-2, with D hard to call. Sequenced: CD4+ effector T cells sorted from blood. The sequence was obtained from a human donor in good health. The chain's CDR3 is CASSLPTLTGELFF. The DNA of the CDR3 is TGTGCCAGCAGCTTGCCTACTTTGACCGGGGAGCTGTTTTTT.